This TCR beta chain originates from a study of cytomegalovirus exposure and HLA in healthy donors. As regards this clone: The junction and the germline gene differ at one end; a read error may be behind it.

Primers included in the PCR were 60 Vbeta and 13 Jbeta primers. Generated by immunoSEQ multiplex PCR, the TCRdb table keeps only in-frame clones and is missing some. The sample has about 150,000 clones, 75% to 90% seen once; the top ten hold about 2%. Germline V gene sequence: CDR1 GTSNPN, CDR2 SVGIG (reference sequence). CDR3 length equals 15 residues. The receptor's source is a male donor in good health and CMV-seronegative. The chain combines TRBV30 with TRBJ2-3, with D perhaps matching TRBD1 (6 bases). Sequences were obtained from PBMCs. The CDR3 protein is CAWSVLSGVRDMQYF. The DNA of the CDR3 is TGTGCCTGGAGTGTATTATCAGGGGTGAGAGATATGCAGTATTTT.